Below are 13 T cell receptor beta chains sequenced from a single sample in a study of T cells after posttransplantation cyclophosphamide. Here immunoSEQ multiplex PCR was the method, and the copy in TCRdb shows in-frame clones only, minus some. Counted here are approximately 45,000 clones, about 90% occurring once; the ten biggest clones make up 3% to 3.5%. Material for sequencing was PBMCs. These receptors all stem from a woman in her forties or fifties in good health and a related stem cell transplant donor.

The gene calls are TRBV5-1 and TRBJ2-5, with D possibly being TRBD1 (5 bases). Between the trimmed V and J ends, which lost 4 bases and 4 bases, there was a span of 23 bases. The CDR3 length is 17 residues. CDR1 and CDR2 (germline): SGHRS, YFSETQ. The CDR3 DNA is TGCGCCAGCAGCCCCCGGCGCAGGGTAGACGACGGAGAGACCCAGTACTTC. Encoded protein: CASSPRRRVDDGETQYF.

The chain is built from TRBV11-2 and TRBJ2-2; possible D gene TRBD2, 6 bases. Trimming left V 1 base short and J 5 bases short, with 14 bases between. Germline V CDR1 and CDR2: SGHAT, FQNNGV. The CDR3 is 16 amino acids. CDR3 coding DNA: TGTGCCAGCAGCTTAGGGAGGGATCGAGGAACCGGGGAGCTGTTTTTT. Translation: CASSLGRDRGTGELFF.

The chain employs TRBV5-1 and TRBJ2-1, with 8 bases fitting TRBD2. CDR3 size: 15 residues. The germline gives CDR1 SGHRS, CDR2 YFSETQ. V dropped 0 bases and J dropped 8; count of bases not matched to a gene: 7. The CDR3 loop reads CASSLAGSGNDEQFF. CDR3 nucleotide sequence: TGCGCCAGCAGCTTGGCGGGTAGCGGGAACGATGAGCAGTTCTTC.

The chain employs TRBV10-2 and TRBJ2-3, with D tentatively TRBD1 (5 bases). V was cut by 3 bases and J by 1 base, with 11 bases left in between. CDR3 size: 15 residues. CDR1 and CDR2 from the germline V gene are WSHSY and SAAADI. CDR3 sequence: CASSDRERRTDTQYF. The CDR3 DNA reads as TGCGCCAGCAGTGACAGGGAAAGACGCACAGATACGCAGTATTTT.

The gene calls are TRBV19 and TRBJ1-3; D gene unclear. Germline V gene data show CDR1 as LNHDA and CDR2 as SQIVND (reference sequence). The V end lost 0 bases, the J end lost 1 base, and 10 bases lay between the germline ends. The CDR3 extends over 16 amino acids. The CDR3 protein is CASSIDAVLSGNTIYF. The CDR3 region has the DNA TGTGCCAGTAGTATAGACGCAGTGCTTTCTGGAAACACCATATATTTT.

In this sample, this clone turned up a few times. This chain links TRBV6-4 with TRBJ1-5; 9 bases are shared with TRBD1. Germline CDR1 MRHNA, CDR2 SNTAGT. CDR3 size: 15 residues. V trimming: 6 bases; J trimming: 6 bases; junction bases outside the gene matches: 9. CDR3 DNA: TGTGCCAGCAGCGACACAGGGGGCGCGGGTCAGCCCCAGCATTTT. This codes for CASSDTGGAGQPQHF.

This chain joins TRBV11-2 and TRBJ2-7; D might be TRBD1 (5 bases). V was cut by 1 base and J by 3 bases, with 10 bases left in between. The CDR3 runs to 14 residues. The germline gives CDR1 SGHAT, CDR2 FQNNGV. The chain's CDR3 is CASSLGQGGYEQYF. CDR3 DNA sequence: TGTGCCAGCAGCTTAGGTCAGGGCGGCTACGAGCAGTACTTC. Full variable domain (rest looked up from reference TRBV11-2 and TRBJ2-7): EAGVAQSPRYKIIEKRQSVAFWCNPISGHATLYWYQQILGQGPKLLIQFQNNGVVDDSQLPKDRFSAERLKGVDSTLKIQPAKLEDSAVYLCASSLGQGGYEQYFGPGTRLTVT.

This sequence joins TRBV27 and TRBJ1-1; 11 nucleotides align to TRBD1. V dropped 5 bases and J dropped 0; count of bases not matched to a gene: 5. The CDR3 extends over 16 amino acids. The germline CDR1 and CDR2 sequences are MNHEY and SMNVEV (reference sequence). This CDR3 is CASSMDRGLLNTEAFF. CDR3 in DNA: TGTGCCAGCAGTATGGACAGGGGGCTACTGAACACTGAAGCTTTCTTT.

The chain is built from TRBV5-1 and TRBJ2-6; 8 bases are shared with TRBD1. Germline V gene data show CDR1 as SGHRS and CDR2 as YFSETQ. The CDR3 spans 17 residues. The V segment lost 5 bases and the J segment 1 base; nucleotides outside the gene matches: 8. CDR3 nucleotides: TGCGCCAGCAGGCATGGACAGGGTCGGTCTGGGGCCAACGTCCTGACTTTC. It specifies CASRHGQGRSGANVLTF.

This clone showed up just once. The chain couples TRBV9 to TRBJ2-2; D is unclear. Germline V gene data show CDR1 as SGDLS and CDR2 as YYNGEE. Trimming shortened V by 0 bases and J by 5 bases, and 5 bases separated the two germline ends. The CDR3 totals 13 residues. The CDR3 spells CASSVVLTGELFF. The CDR3, as DNA: TGTGCCAGCAGCGTAGTCCTAACCGGGGAGCTGTTTTTT.

The V gene is TRBV5-1, the J gene TRBJ1-2; weak D call: TRBD1 (5 bases). V lost 4 bases to trimming and J lost 0 bases, with 13 bases between them. The CDR3 sequence is 15 residues long. The V gene's germline CDR1 is SGHRS and CDR2 YFSETQ. In DNA, the CDR3 is TGCGCCAGCAGCGGTACAGGATCTCCTAACTATGGCTACACCTTC. It codes for CASSGTGSPNYGYTF.

The CDR3 protein is CASSPGDGDTEAFF. In DNA form, the CDR3 reads TGTGCCAGCAGCCCCGGGGATGGGGACACTGAAGCTTTCTTT. The chain carries TRBV28 and TRBJ1-1, with D uncertain. Germline V gene lookup returns CDR1 MDHEN and CDR2 SYDVKM. Trimming took off 6 bases at V and 3 bases at J, with 14 bases between the two ends. The CDR3 is 14 residues long. The full variable domain, with the rest looked up from reference TRBV28 and TRBJ1-1, is DVKVTQSSRYLVKRTGEKVFLECVQDMDHENMFWYRQDPGLGLRLIYFSYDVKMKEKGDIPEGYSVSREKKERFSLILESASTNQTSMYLCASSPGDGDTEAFFGQGTRLTVV.

CDR3 DNA: TGCGCCAGCAGCCATGGGACAGGGAGCTCCTACGAGCAGTACTTC. Its protein product is CASSHGTGSSYEQYF. The chain joins TRBV4-1 to TRBJ2-5; 9 nucleotides line up with TRBD1. With the DNA end fitting TRBJ2-7 better, the J assignment may be wrong. CDR1 is MGHRA and CDR2 is YSYEKL in the germline V gene. This CDR3 is 15 amino acids long.